These T cell receptor beta chains were read from a single sample in a study of cytomegalovirus exposure and HLA in healthy donors. Sequencing used immunoSEQ multiplex PCR; TCRdb keeps in-frame clones, though not all of them. Of 150,000 to 170,000 clones in the sample, 65% to 75% were seen once. The specimen was PBMCs. These receptors all stem from a man aged 18 to 30 in good health and CMV-seronegative. Both conserved end residues are part of each CDR3. Fields, in order: D gene, clone size, J gene, V gene, CDR3 protein, CDR3 DNA. The D gene is left open where the match is weak. Not all rows give a size; the values are once, few, many and, for expanded clones, a class.

d_call: -; clone_size: -; j_call: TRBJ1-1; v_call: TRBV30; cdr3_aa: CAWSVSVRLETEAFF; cdr3_nt: TGTGCCTGGAGTGTTAGTGTGAGGCTAGAAACTGAAGCTTTCTTT
d_call: TRBD1; clone_size: -; j_call: TRBJ1-6; v_call: TRBV5-8; cdr3_aa: CASSPGRGPSPLHF; cdr3_nt: TGTGCCAGCAGCCCGGGCAGGGGGCCATCACCCCTCCACTTT
d_call: -; clone_size: -; j_call: TRBJ1-1; v_call: TRBV5-5; cdr3_aa: CASSPADARDTEAFF; cdr3_nt: TGTGCCAGCAGCCCAGCGGACGCTCGGGACACTGAAGCTTTCTTT
d_call: -; clone_size: -; j_call: TRBJ1-1; v_call: TRBV7-9; cdr3_aa: CASSPGLAGANTEAFF; cdr3_nt: TGTGCCAGCAGCCCCGGCCTGGCAGGGGCGAACACTGAAGCTTTCTTT
d_call: TRBD1; clone_size: -; j_call: TRBJ1-2; v_call: TRBV12-5; cdr3_aa: CASGLGQGGGYTF; cdr3_nt: TGTGCTAGTGGTTTAGGACAGGGGGGTGGCTACACCTTC
d_call: -; clone_size: -; j_call: TRBJ2-7; v_call: TRBV10-3; cdr3_aa: CAISESITRLYEQYF; cdr3_nt: TGTGCCATCAGTGAGTCAATAACTAGGCTCTACGAGCAGTACTTC
d_call: -; clone_size: -; j_call: TRBJ1-5; v_call: TRBV7-2; cdr3_aa: CASSLRRGDGVNQPQHF; cdr3_nt: TGTGCCAGCAGCTTACGTCGGGGGGATGGGGTCAATCAGCCCCAGCATTTT
d_call: -; clone_size: -; j_call: TRBJ1-5; v_call: TRBV6-5; cdr3_aa: CASSYSEGYQPQHF; cdr3_nt: TGTGCCAGCAGTTACTCGGAGGGGTATCAGCCCCAGCATTTT
d_call: -; clone_size: -; j_call: TRBJ2-7; v_call: TRBV2; cdr3_aa: CASTGGASYEQYF; cdr3_nt: TGTGCCAGCACAGGAGGGGCCTCCTACGAGCAGTACTTC
d_call: -; clone_size: once; j_call: TRBJ2-1; v_call: TRBV5-1; cdr3_aa: CASSLGAGRLNNEQFF; cdr3_nt: TGCGCCAGCAGCTTGGGGGCGGGGAGGCTTAACAATGAGCAGTTCTTC
d_call: TRBD1; clone_size: -; j_call: TRBJ2-1; v_call: TRBV10-3; cdr3_aa: CAISPGQGIGEQFF; cdr3_nt: TGTGCCATCAGTCCGGGACAGGGGATAGGTGAGCAGTTCTTC
d_call: -; clone_size: once; j_call: TRBJ1-1; v_call: TRBV5-1; cdr3_aa: CASSLARADTEAFF; cdr3_nt: TGCGCCAGCAGCTTGGCCAGGGCGGACACTGAAGCTTTCTTT
d_call: -; clone_size: -; j_call: TRBJ2-2; v_call: TRBV28; cdr3_aa: CASRGPVTGELFF; cdr3_nt: TGTGCCAGCAGGGGGCCGGTCACCGGGGAGCTGTTTTTT
d_call: TRBD1; clone_size: -; j_call: TRBJ2-7; v_call: TRBV9; cdr3_aa: CASSEGAGLAYEQYF; cdr3_nt: TGTGCCAGCAGCGAGGGGGCTGGTTTGGCCTACGAGCAGTACTTC
d_call: TRBD1; clone_size: -; j_call: TRBJ2-7; v_call: TRBV27; cdr3_aa: CASNPRGSSYEQYF; cdr3_nt: TGTGCCAGCAACCCCAGGGGGAGCTCCTACGAGCAGTACTTC
d_call: TRBD1; clone_size: once; j_call: TRBJ1-2; v_call: TRBV25-1; cdr3_aa: CASSEVGVTGGNYGYTF; cdr3_nt: TGTGCCAGCAGTGAAGTAGGGGTGACAGGGGGGAACTATGGCTACACCTTC
d_call: -; clone_size: -; j_call: TRBJ1-2; v_call: TRBV9; cdr3_aa: CASSSTVAGEGYGYTF; cdr3_nt: TGTGCCAGCAGCTCAACGGTGGCAGGCGAAGGCTATGGCTACACCTTC
d_call: TRBD1; clone_size: -; j_call: TRBJ2-6; v_call: TRBV10-3; cdr3_aa: CALGQDRSGANGLTF; cdr3_nt: TGTGCCCTGGGACAGGACCGCTCTGGGGCCAACGGCCTGACTTTC
d_call: -; clone_size: -; j_call: TRBJ1-2; v_call: TRBV4-3; cdr3_aa: CASSQDERGTLYGYTF; cdr3_nt: TGCGCCAGCAGCCAAGATGAAAGGGGAACTCTCTATGGCTACACCTTC
d_call: TRBD1; clone_size: -; j_call: TRBJ1-5; v_call: TRBV19; cdr3_aa: CASSIRRGRSDQPQHF; cdr3_nt: TGTGCCAGTAGTATTCGCAGGGGGCGCAGCGATCAGCCCCAGCATTTT
d_call: TRBD1; clone_size: -; j_call: TRBJ2-1; v_call: TRBV19; cdr3_aa: CASSWGGQGNYNEQFF; cdr3_nt: TGTGCCAGTAGTTGGGGGGGACAGGGAAACTACAATGAGCAGTTCTTC
d_call: -; clone_size: -; j_call: TRBJ2-6; v_call: TRBV18; cdr3_aa: CASSPQGLGANVLTF; cdr3_nt: TGTGCCAGCTCACCTCAGGGTTTGGGGGCCAACGTCCTGACTTTC
d_call: TRBD1; clone_size: once; j_call: TRBJ1-5; v_call: TRBV10-2; cdr3_aa: CASSEFGRGGNQPQHF; cdr3_nt: TGCGCCAGCAGTGAGTTTGGCAGGGGGGGCAATCAGCCCCAGCATTTT
d_call: -; clone_size: -; j_call: TRBJ2-1; v_call: TRBV5-4; cdr3_aa: CASTLAQGPDGNEQFF; cdr3_nt: TGTGCCAGCACCCTGGCCCAGGGGCCTGACGGGAATGAGCAGTTCTTC
d_call: TRBD2; clone_size: -; j_call: TRBJ2-1; v_call: TRBV4-1; cdr3_aa: CASSQSPPGLALGEQFF; cdr3_nt: TGCGCCAGCAGCCAATCCCCCCCGGGACTAGCCCTGGGTGAGCAGTTCTTC
d_call: -; clone_size: -; j_call: TRBJ2-2; v_call: TRBV29-1; cdr3_aa: CSVRSGTNTGELFF; cdr3_nt: TGCAGCGTTAGGAGCGGTACGAACACCGGGGAGCTGTTTTTT